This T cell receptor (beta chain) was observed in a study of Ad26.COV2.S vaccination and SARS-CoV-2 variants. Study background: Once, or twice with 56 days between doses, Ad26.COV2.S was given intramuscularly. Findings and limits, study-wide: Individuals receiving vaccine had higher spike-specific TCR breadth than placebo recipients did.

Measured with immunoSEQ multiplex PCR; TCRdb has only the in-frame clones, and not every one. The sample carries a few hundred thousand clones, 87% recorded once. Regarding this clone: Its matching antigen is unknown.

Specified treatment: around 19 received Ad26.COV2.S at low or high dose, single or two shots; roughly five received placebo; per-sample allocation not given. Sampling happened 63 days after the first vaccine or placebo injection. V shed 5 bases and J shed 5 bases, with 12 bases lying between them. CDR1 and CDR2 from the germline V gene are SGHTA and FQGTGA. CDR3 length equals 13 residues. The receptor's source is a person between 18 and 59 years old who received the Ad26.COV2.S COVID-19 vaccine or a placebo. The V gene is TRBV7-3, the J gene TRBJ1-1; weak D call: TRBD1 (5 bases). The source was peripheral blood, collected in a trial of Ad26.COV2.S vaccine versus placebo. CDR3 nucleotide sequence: TGTGCCAGCAGCATCGGGTGGGGGACTGAAGCTTTCTTT. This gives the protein CASSIGWGTEAFF.